This note documents a single T cell receptor beta chain sequence. Its target is not known. cDNA molecules carried unique molecular identifiers, and template switching added a universal primer site. TCRdb reanalysed the 5' RACE reads using MiXCR and keeps one entry per CDR3 protein. The repertoire has 1.5 million to 2 million distinct CDR3 sequences, around 33% of them found once; the top ten carry about 0.3%. Germline V gene sequence: CDR1 SGHTA, CDR2 FQGNSA. Between the trimmed V and J ends, which lost 2 bases and 0 bases, there was a span of 10 bases. This CDR3 has 15 residues. The data originate from a study of identical twins. Findings and caveats of the study: Invariant populations such as MAIT and iNKT cells could partly muddle zero-insertion analyses. For out-of-frame alpha sequences shared by twins, low generation probability was in excess.

The specimen sequenced was cord blood. This clonotype was sampled from a newborn girl in good health. The chain employs TRBV7-2 and TRBJ2-5; D is unclear. The CDR3 loop is CASSLFPEYQETQYF. The CDR3 DNA follows: TGTGCCAGCAGCTTATTTCCTGAGTACCAAGAGACCCAGTACTTC.